The clone carrying this T cell receptor beta chain was seen a handful of times. Its antigen is not known. The source of the sample is a study of cytomegalovirus exposure and HLA in healthy donors. Turning to the study itself: Of roughly 400 genotyped donors, roughly 80% grouped in the Caucasian-associated ancestry cluster.

Trimming pared 3 bases from V and 6 bases from J, leaving 15 bases between. Germline assignment: CDR1 SQVTM and CDR2 ANQGSEA. The CDR3 consists of 13 residues. Regarding the study as a whole: In all likelihood, a cluster of highly shared sequence variants was a sequencing artifact. The authors excluded some V segments, including TRBV6-2 and TRBV6-3, as indistinguishable.

PCR involved 60 Vbeta and 13 Jbeta primers. The protocol was immunoSEQ multiplex PCR, while the TCRdb copy is restricted to in-frame clones and leaves out a portion. Found here are about 140,000 clones, around 80% of them singletons; the top ten hold 1.8%. Specimen: PBMCs. This chain uses TRBV29-1 with TRBJ2-7; possibly TRBD2 for D (5 bases). The receptor's source is a man in his forties or fifties in good health and CMV-seronegative. The CDR3 reads CSVERSQRGEQYF. The CDR3 region has the DNA TGCAGCGTTGAGCGGAGCCAACGGGGCGAGCAGTACTTC.